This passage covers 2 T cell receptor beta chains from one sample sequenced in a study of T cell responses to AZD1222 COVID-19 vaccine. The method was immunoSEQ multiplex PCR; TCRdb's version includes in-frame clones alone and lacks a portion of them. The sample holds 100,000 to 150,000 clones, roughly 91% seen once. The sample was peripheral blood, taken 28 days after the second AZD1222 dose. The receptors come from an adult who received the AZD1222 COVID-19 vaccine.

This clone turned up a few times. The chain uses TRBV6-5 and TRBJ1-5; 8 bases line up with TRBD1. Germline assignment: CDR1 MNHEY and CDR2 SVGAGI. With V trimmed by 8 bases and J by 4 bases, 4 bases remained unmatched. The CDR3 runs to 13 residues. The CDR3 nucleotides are TGTGCCAGCGGGACAGGAGTAAATCAGCCCCAGCATTTT. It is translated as CASGTGVNQPQHF.

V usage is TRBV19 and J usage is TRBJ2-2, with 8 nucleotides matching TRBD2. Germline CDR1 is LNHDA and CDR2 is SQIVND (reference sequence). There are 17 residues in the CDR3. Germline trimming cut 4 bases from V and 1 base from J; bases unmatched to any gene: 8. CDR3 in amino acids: CASSSERGSKNTGELFF. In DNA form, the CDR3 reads TGTGCCAGTAGTAGTGAGCGGGGGTCGAAGAACACCGGGGAGCTGTTTTTT. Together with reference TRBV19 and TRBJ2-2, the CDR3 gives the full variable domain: DGGITQSPKYLFRKEGQNVTLSCEQNLNHDAMYWYRQDPGQGLRLIYYSQIVNDFQKGDIAEGYSVSREKKESFPLTVTSAQKNPTAFYLCASSSERGSKNTGELFFGEGSRLTVL.